Listed here are 11 T cell receptor beta chains from one sample, sequenced in a study of CD8 T cells in ankylosing spondylitis. TCRdb re-derived calls from the 5' RACE reads in MiXCR, one entry per CDR3 protein. The sample includes 300,000 to 350,000 distinct CDR3 sequences, less than 25% of them seen just once. The sequencing sample was made of blood, either unsorted or a sorted T cell fraction (not recorded which). All receptors derive from a female donor with ankylosing spondylitis or in good health (not recorded which).

The chain has TRBV12-3 or TRBV12-4 and TRBJ2-4; D remains unclear. The V and J ends lost 3 bases and 9 bases respectively, with 9 bases between them. This CDR3 has 12 amino acids. CDR3 protein: CASSLKVRIQYF. CDR3 nucleotide sequence: TGTGCCAGCAGTTTGAAGGTGCGCATTCAGTACTTC.

The chain uses TRBV6-2 or TRBV6-3 and TRBJ2-1; perhaps TRBD1 as D (6 bases). Germline-derived CDR1 and CDR2 are MNHEY and SVGEGT. Trimming pared 0 bases from V and 2 bases from J, leaving 14 bases between. CDR3 length: 17 amino acids. CDR3 sequence reads: CASSYSDQGFPYNEQFF. The CDR3 nucleotides are TGTGCCAGCAGTTACTCCGATCAGGGGTTCCCCTACAATGAGCAGTTCTTC.

The rearrangement uses TRBV5-1 and TRBJ1-1; no clear D gene. This CDR3 is built from 14 residues. V lost 4 bases, J lost 1 base, and 11 bases lay in between. Per the germline V gene, CDR1 is SGHRS and CDR2 is YFSETQ. CDR3 DNA: TGCGCCAGCAGCGTTGTCTCTTGGAACACTGAAGCTTTCTTT. Translation gives CASSVVSWNTEAFF. Combining the CDR3 with reference TRBV5-1 and TRBJ1-1 gives the whole variable domain KAGVTQTPRYLIKTRGQQVTLSCSPISGHRSVSWYQQTPGQGLQFLFEYFSETQRNKGNFPGRFSGRQFSNSRSEMNVSTLELGDSALYLCASSVVSWNTEAFFGQGTRLTVV.

This clonotype was detected only a few times. V gene TRBV6-1 combines with J gene TRBJ2-2, with D possibly TRBD1 on 5 matching bases. Germline loops: CDR1 MNHNS, CDR2 SASEGT. The CDR3 totals 13 residues. Trimming took 5 bases from V and 1 from J, leaving 5 bases between them. As DNA, the CDR3 is TGTGCCAGCAGTAGGGGGAACACCGGGGAGCTGTTTTTT. Protein sequence: CASSRGNTGELFF.

This sequence joins TRBV20-1 and TRBJ2-3, with D perhaps matching TRBD2 (6 bases). Germline values: CDR1 DFQATT, CDR2 SNEGSKA (reference sequence). The CDR3 length is 13 residues. V lost 6 bases to trimming and J lost 3 bases, with 13 bases between them. CDR3 in amino acids: CSADGGWTDTQYF. The CDR3 region has the DNA TGCAGTGCGGACGGGGGATGGACAGATACGCAGTATTTT.

V gene TRBV9 combines with J gene TRBJ2-1; the D gene is possibly TRBD2 (5 bases). The CDR3 sequence is 16 residues long. Looked up from germline, CDR1 is SGDLS and CDR2 is YYNGEE. V was cut by 4 bases and J by 8 bases, with 22 bases left in between. The CDR3 region is CASSLTTQTSVDEQFF. CDR3 bases: TGTGCCAGCAGCCTTACTACACAAACTAGTGTGGATGAGCAGTTCTTC.

The gene calls are TRBV7-2 and TRBJ2-1, with D maybe TRBD1 (6 bases). CDR3 length equals 14 residues. The V end was cut by 3 bases, the J end by 10 bases, with 16 bases between. Germline CDR1 SGHTA, CDR2 FQGNSA. The CDR3 loop reads CASSLGAGVREQFF. The CDR3 DNA reads as TGTGCCAGCAGCTTGGGGGCAGGGGTTCGGGAGCAGTTCTTC.

This clonotype has a count of ten or more. This CDR3 is CSVGTSGVSSYNEQFF. CDR3 nucleotides: TGCAGCGTGGGGACTAGCGGGGTAAGCTCCTACAATGAGCAGTTCTTC. The genes are TRBV29-1 and TRBJ2-1; 13 nucleotides match TRBD2. Germline V CDR1 and CDR2: SQVTM, ANQGSEA. After removal of 6 bases from V and 0 bases from J, the junction contained 5 bases not matched to a gene. CDR3 length equals 16 residues.

This chain joins TRBV5-1 and TRBJ2-1; 8 bases agree with TRBD1. The CDR3 spans 15 residues. V shed 4 bases and J 1 base; nucleotides not matched to a gene: 4. CDR1 is SGHRS and CDR2 is YFSETQ in the germline V gene. The CDR3 DNA reads as TGCGCCAGCAGCCCACAGGGGGGATCCTACAATGAGCAGTTCTTC. It specifies CASSPQGGSYNEQFF.

CDR3 residues: CAWSVRGTAGTEAFF. The CDR3 DNA reads TGTGCCTGGAGTGTACGAGGGACGGCGGGCACTGAAGCTTTCTTT. The chain employs TRBV30 and TRBJ1-1, with D perhaps matching TRBD1 (5 bases). CDR3 length: 15 amino acids. The V and J ends lost 0 bases and 4 bases respectively, with 15 bases between them. Germline CDR1 and CDR2: GTSNPN and SVGIG (reference sequence).

The rearrangement uses TRBV20-1 and TRBJ1-4; D uncertain. The CDR3 contains 13 residues. Trimming took 7 bases from V and 0 from J, leaving 9 bases between them. The germline gives CDR1 DFQATT, CDR2 SNEGSKA (reference sequence). CDR3 DNA: TGCAGTGTCCCGGCTGCAACTAATGAAAAACTGTTTTTT. This translates into CSVPAATNEKLFF.